This T cell receptor beta chain was sequenced in a study of tumor-infiltrating lymphocytes in primary liver carcinoma. The CDR3 totals 18 residues. Germline V gene lookup returns CDR1 MDHEN and CDR2 SYDVKM. Total RNA (approximately 0.5 ug) served as template for TCR beta cDNA synthesis primed by a constant-region primer. Amplification in three nested multiplex PCR rounds with slightly modified ARM-PCR gave rise to TCR beta libraries. With TRBV1-TRBV30 forward primers and a C-beta reverse primer, the first two PCR rounds were run for roughly 10 cycles each. TCRdb recomputed calls from the multiplex PCR reads with MiXCR, one row per CDR3 protein. The table has 90,000 to 140,000 distinct CDR3 sequences, roughly four fifths seen once. Taking about 18-32 mg of unsorted bulk tissue, the authors co-extracted RNA and DNA. As for this clonotype: Germline and junction disagree at one end, which may indicate a read error.

Sequences were obtained from liver tumor tissue from sampling region 3. As to subset: tumor region T3, left-lateral pole. The receptor comes from a middle-aged man with primary liver carcinoma and hepatitis B virus infection. This chain connects TRBV28 to TRBJ2-1, with 9 nucleotides matching TRBD2. The CDR3 region has the DNA TGTGACAGCAGTTCCCCCTCGGGGGCGGGAGGGTTCTACAGTGAGCAGTTCTTC. This encodes CDSSSPSGAGGFYSEQFF.